The 24 T cell receptor beta chains reported below all come from one sample, sequenced in a study of T cells in Graves' hyperthyroidism and ophthalmopathy. Template material for amplifying TCR beta CDR3 regions consisted of RNA transcripts. HTBI primers drove first-round RT-PCR of the TCR CDR3. TCRdb itself ran the multiplex PCR reads through MiXCR, one entry per CDR3 protein. Of about 210,000 distinct CDR3 sequences in the sample, under 20% were seen once. The sample taken for sequencing was blood. These receptor sequences come from a middle-aged man with Graves' hyperthyroidism.

The chain links TRBV7-3 to TRBJ2-6, with 9 bases fitting TRBD1. The V and J ends lost 5 bases and 1 base, in that order; junction bases with no gene match: 9. The CDR3 has 18 amino acids. The germline V gene has CDR1 SGHTA and CDR2 FQGTGA. The CDR3 protein is CASSAYGTGWSGANVLTF. The CDR3 DNA reads TGTGCCAGCAGCGCCTACGGGACAGGGTGGTCTGGGGCCAACGTCCTGACTTTC.

This clonotype was recorded at least ten times. J is TRBJ2-2 and V is TRBV25-1; no clear D gene. The germline V gene has CDR1 MGHDK and CDR2 SYGVNS. The CDR3 is 15 residues long. Trimming cost V 1 base and J 5 bases, with 11 bases left between them. The CDR3, as DNA: TGTGCCAGCAGTGAATTCTTTATTGGGACCGGGGAGCTGTTTTTT. Protein sequence: CASSEFFIGTGELFF.

A word on this clonotype: This may come from a read error, since a much larger clone is one base off. The gene calls are TRBV28 and TRBJ1-1; no clear D. The CDR3 consists of 13 residues. V lost 4 bases to trimming and J lost 3 bases, with 9 bases between them. CDR1 is MDHEN and CDR2 is SYDVKM in the germline V gene. CDR3 sequence (DNA): TGTGCCAGCAGTTATCAGAGTTACACTGAAGCTTTCTTT. This codes for CASSYQSYTEAFF.

V and J are TRBV5-1 and TRBJ2-1; D is unclear. Trimming left V 3 bases short and J 5 bases short, with 9 bases between. Germline lookup yields CDR1 SGHRS and CDR2 YFSETQ. This CDR3 spans 13 amino acids. The CDR3 protein is CASSSLGNNEQFF. DNA for the CDR3: TGCGCCAGCAGCTCCCTAGGAAACAATGAGCAGTTCTTC.

The chain combines TRBV7-2 with TRBJ1-6; 9 nucleotides agree with TRBD1. V shed 5 bases and J 6 bases; nucleotides not matched to a gene: 5. The CDR3 has 15 amino acids. Germline V CDR1 and CDR2: SGHTA, FQGNSA. CDR3 bases: TGTGCCAGCAGCCTCCGACAGGGGGGTAATTCACCCCTCCACTTT. Protein sequence: CASSLRQGGNSPLHF.

CDR3 coding DNA: TGTGCCAGCAGCCAAGGGGACAGATACATTGAAGCTTTCTTT. Amino acids: CASSQGDRYIEAFF. V is TRBV3-1 and J is TRBJ1-1; 7 bases are a match to TRBD1. Per the germline V gene, CDR1 is LGHDT and CDR2 is YNNKEL (reference sequence). V lost 1 base to trimming and J lost 7 bases; unmatched junction nucleotides: 6. The CDR3 loop spans 14 amino acids. The complete variable domain, with remaining parts taken from reference TRBV3-1 and TRBJ1-1, reads DTAVSQTPKYLVTQMGNDKSIKCEQNLGHDTMYWYKQDSKKFLKIMFSYNNKELIINETVPNRFSPKSPDKAHLNLHINSLELGDSAVYFCASSQGDRYIEAFFGQGTRLTVV.

V is TRBV2 and J is TRBJ1-1, with D possibly TRBD1 on 5 matching bases. The V gene lost 8 bases and the J gene lost 1 base, with 14 bases spanning the gap. The germline gives CDR1 SNHLY, CDR2 FYNNEI. CDR3 length equals 14 residues. This CDR3 is CASFVGGGNTEAFF. The CDR3 DNA reads as TGTGCCAGCTTCGTTGGGGGAGGGAACACTGAAGCTTTCTTT.

This clonotype was found a few times. The gene calls are TRBV9 and TRBJ2-5; no clear D gene. The CDR3 spans 15 residues. The V end lost 1 base, the J end lost 3 bases, and 13 bases lay between the germline ends. Germline V gene lookup returns CDR1 SGDLS and CDR2 YYNGEE. The CDR3 DNA sequence: TGTGCCAGCAGCGTATCCGCGACTTGGGAAGAGACCCAGTACTTC. Its protein is CASSVSATWEETQYF.

This clonotype turned up a few times. J is TRBJ1-1 and V is TRBV30; D not certain. Trimming took 2 bases from V and 0 from J, leaving 7 bases between them. This CDR3 region has 13 residues. CDR1 GTSNPN and CDR2 SVGIG come from the germline V gene (reference sequence). CDR3 bases: TGTGCCTGGAGTAAATCGTTGAACACTGAAGCTTTCTTT. This gives the protein CAWSKSLNTEAFF.

Many counts were recorded for this clonotype. The chain joins TRBV2 to TRBJ2-5; D not certain. This CDR3 has 11 amino acids. Germline CDR1 reads SNHLY; CDR2 reads FYNNEI. Trimming stripped 7 bases from V and 5 bases from J, with 8 bases between. Written as DNA, the CDR3 is TGTGCCAGCACGGAAGGGGAGACCCAGTACTTC. Translating gives CASTEGETQYF.

This clonotype appeared many times. The rearrangement joins TRBV4-2 to TRBJ2-2; maybe TRBD1 (7 bases). The V end was cut by 6 bases, the J end by 3 bases, with 14 bases between. Germline V CDR1 and CDR2: LGHNA, YNFKEQ. The CDR3 covers 15 residues. The CDR3 is CASSTGEADTGELFF. DNA of the CDR3: TGTGCCAGCAGTACAGGGGAGGCAGACACCGGGGAGCTGTTTTTT.

This clonotype was seen at least ten times. This chain connects TRBV2 to TRBJ1-1, with D tentatively TRBD1 (6 bases). The V gene's germline CDR1 is SNHLY and CDR2 FYNNEI. V was cut by 7 bases and J by 4 bases, with 13 bases left in between. CDR3 length equals 13 residues. The CDR3 protein is CASITQGFTEAFF. The CDR3 DNA reads as TGTGCCAGCATTACTCAGGGGTTCACTGAAGCTTTCTTT.

This clonotype was seen more than once but under ten times. The rearrangement joins TRBV4-1 to TRBJ1-5; D is uncertain. The CDR3 totals 15 residues. In germline, CDR1 is MGHRA, CDR2 YSYEKL. V gave up 0 bases and J gave up 3 bases, with 9 bases separating them. CDR3 coding DNA: TGCGCCAGCAGCCAAGATGAGCAGAACAATCAGCCCCAGCATTTT. Residues: CASSQDEQNNQPQHF.

As for this clonotype: This may come from a read error, since a much larger clone is one base off. The chain employs TRBV7-9 and TRBJ1-3; 11 bases are a match to TRBD1. Germline loops: CDR1 SEHNR, CDR2 FQNEAQ (reference sequence). Trimming removed 6 bases from V and 1 base from J; junction bases left unmatched: 8. The CDR3 covers 17 residues. The CDR3 here is CASRLRTGGNSGNTIYF. As DNA, the CDR3 is TGTGCCAGCAGGCTGCGGACAGGGGGCAATTCTGGAAACACCATATATTTT.

The J gene is TRBJ2-3, the V gene TRBV24-1, with a tentative D call TRBD1 (6 bases). This CDR3 region has 13 residues. Per the germline V gene, CDR1 is KGHDR and CDR2 is SFDVKD. Trimming stripped 7 bases from V and 4 bases from J, with 11 bases between. The CDR3 region has the DNA TGTGCCACCAGGAAGGGGGTCGCAGATACGCAGTATTTT. The encoded protein is CATRKGVADTQYF.

This clonotype has a count of ten or more. The gene calls are TRBV20-1 and TRBJ2-2; a possible D gene is TRBD2 (6 bases). The germline V gene encodes CDR1 DFQATT and CDR2 SNEGSKA (reference sequence). This CDR3 is built from 14 residues. Trimming stripped 5 bases from V and 0 bases from J, with 10 bases between. The CDR3 spells CSAHGTSNTGELFF. DNA for the CDR3: TGCAGTGCTCATGGGACTTCGAACACCGGGGAGCTGTTTTTT.

The chain couples TRBV20-1 to TRBJ2-7; the D gene could be TRBD1 or TRBD2 (7 bases each). Between the trimmed V and J ends, which lost 6 bases and 5 bases, there was a span of 14 bases. This CDR3 has 12 amino acids. Germline V gene data show CDR1 as DFQATT and CDR2 as SNEGSKA (reference sequence). This chain's CDR3 is CSAGTAGNEQYF. The CDR3 DNA sequence: TGCAGTGCAGGGACAGCGGGGAACGAGCAGTACTTC.

This clonotype was detected only a few times. The chain recombines TRBV7-3 with TRBJ2-1; 8 nucleotides match TRBD1. V gave up 1 base and J gave up 5 bases; unmatched junction bases: 10. The CDR3 extends over 17 amino acids. From germline, CDR1 is SGHTA and CDR2 FQGTGA. For the CDR3, the DNA is TGTGCCAGCAGCTTAATCATTGGACAGGGAGCCAACAATGAGCAGTTCTTC. This encodes CASSLIIGQGANNEQFF.

This clonotype was recorded a few times. V and J are TRBV24-1 and TRBJ2-7; 7 bases are a match to TRBD1. V shed 3 bases, J shed 2 bases, and the junction held 3 bases outside the gene matches. The germline CDR1 and CDR2 sequences are KGHDR and SFDVKD. This CDR3 is 14 amino acids long. CDR3 loop: CATSDRDRAYEQYF. The CDR3 nucleotides are TGTGCCACCAGTGATCGGGACAGAGCCTACGAGCAGTACTTC.

The chain carries TRBV29-1 and TRBJ2-2; D unclear. Looked up from germline, CDR1 is SQVTM and CDR2 is ANQGSEA. The V end lost 8 bases, the J end lost 3 bases, and 10 bases lay between the germline ends. CDR3 length equals 12 residues. The CDR3 bases are TGCAGCTCCTCTAGGGACACCGGGGAGCTGTTTTTT. This codes for CSSSRDTGELFF.

This clonotype was picked up a small number of times. The chain carries TRBV27 and TRBJ2-7, with 8 bases aligning to TRBD1. The V gene's germline CDR1 is MNHEY and CDR2 SMNVEV (reference sequence). The CDR3 spans 16 residues. Germline trimming cut 0 bases from V and 5 bases from J; bases unmatched to any gene: 9. CDR3 coding DNA: TGTGCCAGCAGTTTATCTTCCGGACAGGGAACGCACGAGCAGTACTTC. This translates into CASSLSSGQGTHEQYF.

This clonotype was recorded a few times. V and J are TRBV6-9 and TRBJ2-3, with D perhaps assigned TRBD1 or TRBD2 (5 bases each). CDR1 is MNHGY and CDR2 is SVAAGI in the germline V gene. The germline V and J ends were trimmed by 4 bases and 6 bases, with 14 bases remaining between them. The CDR3 totals 14 residues. The CDR3 region has the DNA TGTGCCAGCAGTTTGGGACCCCAAGTTGATACGCAGTATTTT. It is translated as CASSLGPQVDTQYF.

As DNA, the CDR3 is TGTGCCAGCTCACGAGGGGTCGACACTGAAGCTTTCTTT. Protein product: CASSRGVDTEAFF. V gene TRBV18 combines with J gene TRBJ1-1, with a weak D call TRBD1 (5 bases). The length of the CDR3 is 13 residues. V gave up 4 bases and J gave up 3 bases, with 9 bases separating them. The germline CDR1 and CDR2 sequences are KGHSH and LQKENI.

The chain links TRBV6-1 to TRBJ1-2; D might be TRBD1 (6 bases). With 4 bases removed from V and 8 bases from J, the gap between germline ends came to 17 bases. Per germline, CDR1 MNHNS and CDR2 SASEGT. The CDR3 runs to 14 residues. The CDR3 loop reads CASSASNRAGGYTF. CDR3 nucleotides: TGTGCCAGCAGTGCCAGTAACAGGGCAGGGGGCTACACCTTC.